This TCR beta chain was captured by sequencing in a study of identical twins. TCRdb passed the 5' RACE reads through MiXCR, listing each CDR3 protein once. The profile covers around 500,000 distinct CDR3 sequences, with around 14% appearing a single time and 0.4% to 0.55% taken by the ten largest. V was shortened by 2 bases and J by 1 base, with 11 bases between the two germline ends. The CDR3 covers 15 residues. Per the germline V gene, CDR1 is SGDLS and CDR2 is YYNGEE. The sample was also linked to a second study, of yellow fever vaccine responses in identical twins.

The receptor was derived from a woman aged 18-35 years in good health. The sequenced sample was CD4+ T cells sorted from blood. The rearrangement joins TRBV9 to TRBJ2-3; D is ambiguous. In DNA form, the CDR3 reads TGTGCCAGCAGCGTCCGCGGCACTCGCACAGATACGCAGTATTTT. This codes for CASSVRGTRTDTQYF.